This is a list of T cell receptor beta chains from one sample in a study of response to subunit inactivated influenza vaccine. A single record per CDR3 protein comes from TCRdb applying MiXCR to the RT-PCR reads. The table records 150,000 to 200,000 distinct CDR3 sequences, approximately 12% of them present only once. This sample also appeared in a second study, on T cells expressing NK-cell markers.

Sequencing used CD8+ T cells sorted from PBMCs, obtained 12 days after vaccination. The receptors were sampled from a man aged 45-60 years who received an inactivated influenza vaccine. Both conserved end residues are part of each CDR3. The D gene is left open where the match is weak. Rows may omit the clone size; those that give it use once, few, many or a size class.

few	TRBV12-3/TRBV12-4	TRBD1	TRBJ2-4	CASSLGQGAQNIQYF	TGTGCCAGCAGCTTGGGACAGGGGGCCCAAAACATTCAGTACTTC
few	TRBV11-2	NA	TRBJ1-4	CASSLGSATNEKLFF	TGTGCCAGCAGCTTAGGGAGTGCAACTAATGAAAAACTGTTTTTT
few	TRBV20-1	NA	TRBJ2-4	CSASITEAKNIQYF	TGCAGTGCTAGCATTACAGAAGCCAAAAACATTCAGTACTTC
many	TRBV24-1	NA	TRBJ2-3	CATRDGGTNTDTQYF	TGTGCCACCAGGGACGGAGGAACCAACACAGATACGCAGTATTTT
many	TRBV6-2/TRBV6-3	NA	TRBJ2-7	CASSYDLISYEQYF	TGTGCCAGCAGTTACGACTTGATAAGCTACGAGCAGTACTTC
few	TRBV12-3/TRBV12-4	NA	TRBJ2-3	CASSISSITQTSTDTQYF	TGTGCCAGCAGTATCTCGAGCATAACCCAAACTAGCACAGATACGCAGTATTTT
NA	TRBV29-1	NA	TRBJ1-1	CSARRDTEAFF	TGCAGCGCTCGGAGGGACACTGAAGCTTTCTTT
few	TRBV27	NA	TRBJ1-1	CASSPLGRFAEAFF	TGTGCCAGCAGCCCGTTAGGGAGATTCGCTGAAGCTTTCTTT
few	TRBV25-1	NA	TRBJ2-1	CASSVAENSYNEQFF	TGTGCCAGCAGTGTGGCGGAAAACTCCTACAATGAGCAGTTCTTC
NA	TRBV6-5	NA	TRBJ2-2	CASSRWTGELFF	TGTGCCAGCAGCCGATGGACCGGGGAGCTGTTTTTT
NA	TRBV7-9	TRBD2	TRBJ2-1	CASSLDLSSGFYNEQFF	TGTGCCAGCAGCTTAGATTTGTCTAGCGGGTTCTACAATGAGCAGTTCTTC
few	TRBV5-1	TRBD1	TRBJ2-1	CASSAPDRGYNEQFF	TGCGCCAGCAGCGCCCCGGACAGGGGCTACAATGAGCAGTTCTTC
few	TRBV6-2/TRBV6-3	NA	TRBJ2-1	CASSYSGQGGNEQFF	TGTGCCAGCAGTTACTCTGGGCAGGGCGGCAATGAGCAGTTCTTC
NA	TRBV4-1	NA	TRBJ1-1	CASSLTAGADTEAFF	TGCGCCAGCAGCCTGACAGCAGGGGCGGACACTGAAGCTTTCTTT
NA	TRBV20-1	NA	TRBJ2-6	CSAIVSGANVLTF	TGCAGTGCCATCGTATCTGGGGCCAACGTCCTGACTTTC